The 18 T cell receptor beta chains below come from one sample, sequenced in a study of neurological immune-mediated disorders. TCRdb re-called the 5' RACE reads with MiXCR, one entry per CDR3 protein. Of 40,000 to 50,000 distinct CDR3 sequences in the sample, 2% to 3% were seen once. Sequencing was done on a sample of PBMCs. The receptors come from a man aged 25 to 45 with multiple sclerosis.

At least ten counts were recorded for this clonotype. CDR3 sequence: CASSPRGQITGELFF. CDR3 sequence (DNA): TGTGCCAGCAGCCCGCGGGGACAGATCACCGGGGAGCTGTTTTTT. This chain uses TRBV5-6 with TRBJ2-2; perhaps TRBD1 as D (7 bases). V was shortened by 4 bases and J by 4 bases, with 14 bases between the two germline ends. This CDR3 spans 15 amino acids. From germline, CDR1 is SGHDT and CDR2 YYEEEE.

In its sample, this clonotype was seen many times. The gene calls are TRBV12-3 or TRBV12-4 and TRBJ2-2; no definite D call. With 8 bases removed from V and 1 base from J, the gap between germline ends came to 11 bases. CDR3 length equals 14 residues. This CDR3 is CASALQQNTGELFF. The CDR3 coding sequence is TGTGCCAGCGCCCTGCAACAGAACACCGGGGAGCTGTTTTTT.

At least ten counts were recorded for this clonotype. The chain employs TRBV4-1 and TRBJ1-2; D ambiguous. The V gene lost 4 bases and the J gene lost 7 bases, with 22 bases spanning the gap. This CDR3 comprises 16 residues. Germline V gives CDR1 MGHRA, CDR2 YSYEKL. The CDR3 spells CASSLSSGSATGGYTF. The CDR3 bases are TGCGCCAGCAGCCTTTCCAGTGGAAGCGCCACGGGTGGCTACACCTTC.

This clonotype was seen ten or more times. The chain uses TRBV24-1 and TRBJ2-1; 7 nucleotides agree with TRBD2. This CDR3 region has 15 residues. Germline CDR1 is KGHDR and CDR2 is SFDVKD. V was pared by 4 bases and J by 8 bases, with 10 bases of the junction left unmatched. The CDR3 spells CATSDPRWTSDEQFF. The CDR3 region has the DNA TGTGCCACCAGTGACCCACGCTGGACTAGTGATGAGCAGTTCTTC.

The sample holds many counts of this clonotype. The chain is built from TRBV20-1 and TRBJ2-7; D tentatively fits TRBD1 or TRBD2 (6 bases each). Germline loops: CDR1 DFQATT, CDR2 SNEGSKA (reference sequence). The CDR3 is 15 residues long. Trimming took 6 bases from V and 1 from J, leaving 19 bases between them. CDR3 nucleotides: TGCAGTGCCTTCACAGGGCGGGAACCTTCCTACGAGCAGTACTTC. Translation: CSAFTGREPSYEQYF.

This clonotype was counted ten times or more. J is TRBJ2-7 and V is TRBV3-1; D is perhaps TRBD2 (7 bases). The CDR3 is made up of 13 amino acids. CDR1 is LGHDT, CDR2 YNNKEL, per germline (reference sequence). The V end lost 4 bases, the J end lost 3 bases, and 10 bases lay between the germline ends. CDR3 DNA sequence: TGTGCCAGCAGCCGGGGGGGCTTCTACGAGCAGTACTTC. Its protein is CASSRGGFYEQYF.

This clonotype was counted many times. This chain joins TRBV28 and TRBJ1-2; maybe TRBD1 (6 bases). This CDR3 region has 13 residues. V lost 4 bases and J lost 7, with 13 bases in between. CDR1 is MDHEN, CDR2 SYDVKM, per germline. DNA for the CDR3: TGTGCCAGCAGTTCACAGGGTCTCGCTGGCTACACCTTC. Encoded protein: CASSSQGLAGYTF.

This clonotype came up many times. The CDR3 coding sequence is TGTGCCACCAGCAGAGATCCTGGGATATACAATGAGCAGTTCTTC. Translation gives CATSRDPGIYNEQFF. The chain has TRBV15 and TRBJ2-1, with D hard to call. The CDR3 has 15 residues. CDR1 and CDR2 from the germline V gene are LNHNV and YYDKDF (reference sequence). V lost 0 bases and J lost 4, with 10 bases in between.

In its sample, this clonotype was seen many times. The genes are TRBV28 and TRBJ2-3; possibly TRBD2 for D (5 bases). The germline V gene encodes CDR1 MDHEN and CDR2 SYDVKM. V lost 6 bases and J lost 2, with 15 bases in between. This CDR3 spans 15 amino acids. CDR3 coding DNA: TGTGCCAGCAGCCAAGGCGGCGGGCACACAGATACGCAGTATTTT. Protein: CASSQGGGHTDTQYF.

The genes are TRBV6-6 and TRBJ1-1, with a tentative D call TRBD1 (6 bases). V was cut by 1 base and J by 8 bases, with 11 bases left in between. There are 13 residues in the CDR3. The V gene's germline CDR1 is MNHNY and CDR2 SVGAGI (reference sequence). CDR3 residues: CASSYFGGAEAFF. In DNA, the CDR3 is TGTGCCAGCAGTTACTTCGGGGGGGCCGAAGCTTTCTTT.

The sample holds many counts of this clonotype. This chain links TRBV5-1 with TRBJ2-1, with D perhaps matching TRBD1 (6 bases). CDR1 is SGHRS, CDR2 YFSETQ, per germline. V dropped 4 bases and J dropped 1 base, with 15 bases sitting between them. The CDR3 is made up of 16 amino acids. The CDR3 DNA reads as TGCGCCAGCAGCGTAAACAGGGAGATGTCCTACAATGAGCAGTTCTTC. Its protein is CASSVNREMSYNEQFF.

This clonotype came up many times. CDR3: CASSLEGARNSPLHF. The CDR3 nucleotides are TGCGCCAGCAGCTTGGAAGGGGCCCGGAATTCACCCCTCCACTTT. The chain combines TRBV5-1 with TRBJ1-6; D possibly corresponds to TRBD1 (5 bases). V dropped 0 bases and J dropped 7 bases, with 11 bases sitting between them. CDR3 length: 15 residues. Germline V gene lookup returns CDR1 SGHRS and CDR2 YFSETQ.

This clonotype was seen ten or more times. The genes are TRBV12-3 or TRBV12-4 and TRBJ2-3; D unclear. This CDR3 comprises 12 residues. The V end lost 4 bases, the J end lost 4 bases, and 6 bases lay between the germline ends. This chain's CDR3 is CASSSIADTQYF. CDR3 DNA: TGTGCCAGCAGTTCAATCGCAGATACGCAGTATTTT.

As regards this clonotype: A much bigger clone sits one base away, suggesting this may be a read error. The V and J genes are TRBV5-1 and TRBJ2-7; TRBD1 is a possible D gene (5 bases). Looked up from germline, CDR1 is SGHRS and CDR2 is YFSETQ. The CDR3 contains 13 residues. V lost 4 bases to trimming and J lost 3 bases, with 11 bases between them. For the CDR3, the DNA is TGCGCCAGCAGCCCCGACAGCTACTACGAGCAGTACTTC. This gives the protein CASSPDSYYEQYF.

At least ten counts were recorded for this clonotype. The J gene is TRBJ2-1, the V gene TRBV5-1; 10 positions agree with TRBD2. Germline CDR1 SGHRS, CDR2 YFSETQ. The ends lost 1 base at V and 7 bases at J; junction bases unmatched: 14. The CDR3 covers 18 residues. CDR3 in DNA: TGCGCCAGCAGCTTGAGGTCCACGAGCGGGGGGGCGGGGAATGAGCAGTTCTTC. This codes for CASSLRSTSGGAGNEQFF.

This clonotype appeared many times. J is TRBJ1-1 and V is TRBV11-2, with no clear D. CDR1 and CDR2 from the germline V gene are SGHAT and FQNNGV. The CDR3 length is 14 residues. V shed 1 base and J shed 1 base, with 7 bases lying between them. The CDR3 protein is CASSLVGENTEAFF. The CDR3 nucleotides are TGTGCCAGCAGCTTAGTAGGTGAGAACACTGAAGCTTTCTTT. The whole variable domain, remainder taken from reference TRBV11-2 and TRBJ1-1, is EAGVAQSPRYKIIEKRQSVAFWCNPISGHATLYWYQQILGQGPKLLIQFQNNGVVDDSQLPKDRFSAERLKGVDSTLKIQPAKLEDSAVYLCASSLVGENTEAFFGQGTRLTVV.

There are many counts of this clonotype. The chain has TRBV12-3 or TRBV12-4 and TRBJ1-2; weak D call: TRBD1 (6 bases). CDR3 size: 13 residues. V was trimmed by 3 bases and J by 8 bases, leaving 13 bases between them. The CDR3 spells CASSFGRGTGYTF. In nucleotides, the CDR3 is TGTGCCAGCAGTTTTGGGAGGGGGACGGGCTACACCTTC.

This clonotype came up many times. This chain uses TRBV12-3 or TRBV12-4 with TRBJ1-1, with a weak D call TRBD1 (5 bases). The CDR3 consists of 13 residues. V was cut by 7 bases and J by 0 bases, with 9 bases left in between. CDR3 sequence (DNA): TGTGCCAGCATCGACAGTTTGAACACTGAAGCTTTCTTT. It specifies CASIDSLNTEAFF.